The entry that follows covers one TCR beta chain sequence. The antigen is not known. The data stem from a study of post-analysis software for immune sequencing data. For the study at large: Several disease courses (relapsing-remitting, secondary progressive and progressive-relapsing) of multiple sclerosis were included. Study-level results: Co-batched samples clustered tightly together by F measure. A handful of TRBV segments were significantly more frequent in patients than in controls. TRBV5-6, TRBV5-1 and TRBV20-1 were among these segments.

Unique molecular identifiers were present in the TCR beta cDNA libraries. A single record per CDR3 protein comes from TCRdb applying MiXCR to the PCR reads. The sample lists 600,000 to 750,000 distinct CDR3 sequences, over 45% occurring once. Germline values: CDR1 SGHTA, CDR2 FQGNSA. Trimming cost V 8 bases and J 2 bases, with 13 bases left between them. This CDR3 region has 13 residues. The TCR was taken from a girl aged 2-10 years with multiple sclerosis. This sequence joins TRBV7-2 and TRBJ2-7; D possibly corresponds to TRBD1 (6 bases). Sequences were obtained from blood. CDR3 loop: CASRSGVTYEQYF. CDR3 nucleotide sequence: TGTGCCAGCCGCTCAGGGGTCACCTACGAGCAGTACTTC. The full variable domain, completed using reference TRBV7-2 and TRBJ2-7, is GAGVSQSPSNKVTEKGKDVELRCDPISGHTALYWYRQSLGQGLEFLIYFQGNSAPDKSGLPSDRFSAERTGGSVSTLTIQRTQQEDSAVYLCASRSGVTYEQYFGPGTRLTVT.